What follows is one T cell receptor beta chain and its context. Its antigen is unidentified. The source of the sample is a study of shared clonotypes between healthy human individuals. Turning to the study itself: Per-donor plates numbered three CD4 naive, three CD4 memory, two CD8 naive and one CD8 memory. Findings of the study overall: Sorted-subset sequencing, rarefaction showed, was incomplete despite large depth.

Losses at the gene ends were 5 bases for V and 5 bases for J; bases not matched to a gene: 6. Germline V gene sequence: CDR1 SGHVS, CDR2 FNYEAQ. This CDR3 has 15 residues. Data came from immunoSEQ multiplex PCR; TCRdb stores just in-frame clones and leaves some out. The sample lists around 2,000,000 clones, under 95% occurring once. Naive CD8 cells, CD45RO-negative and positively selected for CCR7, excluded terminally differentiated effector memory CD45RA+ cells. This chain connects TRBV7-6 to TRBJ2-3, with 11 bases fitting TRBD2. The origin of this receptor is a man between 18 and 29 years old in good health. Some clones in this sample may be carry-over from other donors' samples. Sequencing was performed on naive CD8+ T cells from PBMCs. The CDR3 is CASSQTSGSGDTQYF. In nucleotides, the CDR3 is TGTGCCAGCAGCCAAACTAGCGGGAGTGGAGATACGCAGTATTTT.